A selection of T cell receptor beta chains follows, all from one sample in a study of T cells in Graves' hyperthyroidism and ophthalmopathy. TCRdb ran MiXCR on the multiplex PCR reads and lists one entry per CDR3 protein. The sample shows about 350,000 distinct CDR3 sequences, around 18% of them seen only once. Specimen: blood. These receptors all come from a woman between 40 and 50 years old with Graves' ophthalmopathy. Both conserved end residues are part of each CDR3. D genes are given only for firm matches. Size is stated for part of the rows, as once, few or many counts, or as a class when the clone is expanded.

TRBJ2-7	many	TRBV15	TRBD2	CATSSLFQLAGGSYEQYF	TGTGCCACCAGCAGTTTGTTCCAACTAGCGGGAGGTTCCTACGAGCAGTACTTC
TRBJ2-2	few	TRBV6-2/TRBV6-3	TRBD2	CASSYSRGTSGIPPGELFF	TGTGCCAGCAGTTACAGTAGGGGGACTAGCGGGATACCCCCCGGGGAGCTGTTTTTT
TRBJ2-5	many	TRBV11-2	TRBD2	CASSGGPEETQYF	TGTGCCAGCTCGGGGGGGCCAGAAGAGACCCAGTACTTC
TRBJ1-1	many	TRBV6-1	NA	CASGYRENTEAFF	TGTGCCAGCGGATATAGAGAGAACACTGAAGCTTTCTTT
TRBJ1-2	NA	TRBV12-3/TRBV12-4	TRBD1	CASSSRQGHGYTF	TGTGCCAGCAGTTCACGACAGGGCCATGGCTACACCTTC
TRBJ2-5	few	TRBV20-1	TRBD1	CSAARTGLQETQYF	TGCAGTGCTGCTCGGACAGGCCTCCAAGAGACCCAGTACTTC
TRBJ1-1	many	TRBV4-1	NA	CASSQDTYTEAFF	TGCGCCAGCAGCCAAGACACCTACACTGAAGCTTTCTTT
TRBJ1-2	many	TRBV27	NA	CASRLGAAGLYGYTF	TGTGCCAGCAGGCTAGGGGCCGCCGGACTCTATGGCTACACCTTC
TRBJ2-5	NA	TRBV5-5	NA	CASCWTPKETQYF	TGTGCCAGCTGTTGGACACCAAAAGAGACCCAGTACTTC
TRBJ1-1	many	TRBV20-1	NA	CSARDNGRVNTEAFF	TGCAGTGCTAGAGATAACGGCAGGGTGAACACTGAAGCTTTCTTT
TRBJ1-5	once	TRBV6-5	NA	CASSYSANSNQPQPF	TGTGCCAGCAGTTACTCAGCGAATAGCAATCAGCCCCAGCCTTTT
TRBJ1-1	NA	TRBV20-1	NA	CSARPIGRNFEAYF	TGCAGTGCCAGACCTATAGGACGGAACTTTGAAGCTTACTTT
TRBJ2-7	many	TRBV11-2	NA	CASSLPSSYEQYF	TGTGCCAGCAGCTTACCCAGCTCCTACGAGCAGTACTTC
TRBJ2-5	few	TRBV27	TRBD2	CASRYTLAGNQETQYF	TGTGCCAGCCGCTATACCTTAGCGGGGAACCAAGAGACCCAGTACTTC
TRBJ1-1	many	TRBV29-1	TRBD1	CSAGQDTEAFF	TGCAGCGCTGGACAGGACACTGAAGCTTTCTTT
TRBJ2-7	many	TRBV6-1	TRBD2	CASSLGLAGAYEQYF	TGTGCCAGCAGTCTCGGACTAGCGGGGGCCTACGAGCAGTACTTC
TRBJ2-2	NA	TRBV5-1	TRBD2	CASSLVLTSGGGELFF	TGCGCCAGCAGCTTGGTTTTAACTAGCGGAGGCGGGGAGCTGTTTTTT
TRBJ2-5	many	TRBV2	NA	CASSAGRDPLETQYF	TGTGCCAGCAGTGCGGGTCGAGACCCGTTGGAGACCCAATACTTC
TRBJ2-2	many	TRBV30	NA	CAWSVNVGELFF	TGTGCCTGGAGTGTTAATGTCGGGGAGCTGTTTTTT
TRBJ2-5	many	TRBV7-2	TRBD2	CASSRPSGTVTETQYF	TGTGCCAGCAGTAGACCCAGCGGGACTGTGACAGAGACCCAGTACTTC
TRBJ2-2	many	TRBV4-1	NA	CASSQAVGANTGELFF	TGCGCCAGCAGCCAAGCCGTCGGGGCGAACACCGGGGAGCTGTTTTTT
TRBJ1-1	many	TRBV27	NA	CASSHGSNEAFF	TGTGCCAGCAGCCACGGGTCTAATGAAGCTTTCTTT
TRBJ2-5	many	TRBV12-3/TRBV12-4	TRBD2	CASIDSGREETQYF	TGTGCCAGCATAGATAGCGGGAGAGAGGAGACCCAGTACTTC
TRBJ1-5	many	TRBV19	TRBD1	CASSRDRSYSNQPQHF	TGTGCCAGTAGCCGGGACAGAAGTTATAGCAATCAGCCCCAGCATTTT
TRBJ1-1	many	TRBV20-1	NA	CSARDPGRDGAFF	TGCAGTGCTAGAGATCCGGGACGAGATGGAGCTTTCTTT